This entry concerns a single T cell receptor (beta chain). Original processing notes: The authors estimated nucleated cell counts from reference gene primer amplification. Only in-frame clones appear in the TCRdb table, and some are missing; sequencing was by immunoSEQ multiplex PCR. V and J calls and clone size are those listed in that table; D and trimming were worked out from the DNA. The repertoire consists of approximately 15,000 clones, with about four fifths occurring once and the leading ten covering approximately 28%. The sample originates from a study of blood T cell repertoires in COVID-19. Turning to the study itself: The origin of the acute and convalescent COVID-19 samples was the United States, Italy and Spain. T cells, B-cell-depleted T cells, or PBMCs supplied cDNA or gDNA.

This sequence was found in a woman in her seventies with active COVID-19. The sequenced sample consisted of peripheral blood.

DNA for the CDR3: TGTGCCAGCAGCTTAGGGGGTGCGGCAGGGAGGGATTCACCCCTCCACTTT. This gives the protein CASSLGGAAGRDSPLHF. The V gene is TRBV7-2, the J gene TRBJ1-6; TRBD1 is a possible D gene (5 bases). Trimming pared 1 base from V and 8 bases from J, leaving 18 bases between. The CDR3 runs 17 residues. From germline, CDR1 is SGHTA and CDR2 FQGNSA.